The 27 T cell receptor beta chains in this list originate from one sample, sequenced in a study of blood T cell repertoires in COVID-19. Here immunoSEQ multiplex PCR was the method, and the copy in TCRdb shows in-frame clones only, minus some. Of over 35,000 clones listed, about 86% are singletons. The sample taken for sequencing was peripheral blood. These TCRs come from a human donor with acute or convalescent COVID-19. The donor label of this sample is uncertain.

This clone was recorded only once. The chain carries TRBV5-1 and TRBJ2-7; D possibly corresponds to TRBD1 (5 bases). The V end was cut by 5 bases, the J end by 3 bases, with 12 bases between. Germline CDR1 is SGHRS and CDR2 is YFSETQ. This CDR3 has 13 amino acids. CDR3 nucleotide sequence: TGCGCCAGCAGATGGACATCCAGCTACGAGCAGTACTTC. Translated: CASRWTSSYEQYF.

This chain uses TRBV2 with TRBJ1-3; D gene uncertain. CDR1 is SNHLY, CDR2 FYNNEI, per germline. The V gene lost 2 bases and the J gene lost 8 bases, with 7 bases spanning the gap. CDR3 length: 12 residues. The chain's CDR3 is CASSEQADTIYF. CDR3 sequence (DNA): TGTGCCAGCAGTGAACAGGCAGACACCATATATTTT.

The chain has TRBV2 and TRBJ1-3; D gene uncertain. This CDR3 spans 15 amino acids. Trimming stripped 5 bases from V and 1 base from J, with 12 bases between. Germline assignment: CDR1 SNHLY and CDR2 FYNNEI. The CDR3 spells CASSRGLGSGNTIYF. In nucleotides, the CDR3 is TGTGCCAGCAGTCGAGGCCTCGGATCTGGAAACACCATATATTTT.

This chain connects TRBV29-1 to TRBJ1-2; D is undetermined. Germline V gene data show CDR1 as SQVTM and CDR2 as ANQGSEA. V lost 6 bases, J lost 6 bases, and 14 bases lay in between. CDR3 length: 12 residues. CDR3 sequence (DNA): TGCAGCGTCGCCGGTGGTCCGGATGGCTACACCTTC. It yields the protein CSVAGGPDGYTF.

This clone was detected many times. The chain recombines TRBV4-2 with TRBJ2-1, with D possibly being TRBD2 (6 bases). The germline V and J ends were trimmed by 0 bases and 5 bases, with 11 bases remaining between them. This CDR3 contains 15 residues. Per germline, CDR1 LGHNA and CDR2 YNFKEQ. CDR3 in DNA: TGTGCCAGCAGCCAAGATTGGGACTTAGACAATGAGCAGTTCTTC. It is translated as CASSQDWDLDNEQFF.

The chain is built from TRBV3-1 (or the pseudogene TRBV3-2) and TRBJ2-5, with TRBD2 as a possible D gene (5 bases). The CDR3 consists of 14 residues. CDR1 is LGHDT and CDR2 is YNNKEL in the germline V gene (reference sequence). V was shortened by 4 bases and J by 1 base, with 10 bases between the two germline ends. CDR3 loop: CASSPSGVQETQYF. The DNA of the CDR3 is TGTGCCAGCAGCCCCTCCGGGGTCCAAGAGACCCAGTACTTC.

This rearrangement joins TRBV29-1 to TRBJ2-7; a weak D match, TRBD1 (6 bases). The CDR3 totals 11 residues. CDR1 is SQVTM and CDR2 is ANQGSEA in the germline V gene. In nucleotides, the CDR3 is TGCAGTGCCAGGGGTGGCTACGAGCAGTACTTC. Protein sequence: CSARGGYEQYF.

A single count supports this clone. The chain couples TRBV6-5 to TRBJ1-1; D uncertain. CDR1 MNHEY and CDR2 SVGAGI come from the germline V gene. The CDR3 covers 14 residues. V was pared by 2 bases and J by 1 base, with 8 bases between. CDR3 region: CASSYEPANTEAFF. Here the CDR3 DNA reads TGTGCCAGCAGTTACGAGCCTGCGAACACTGAAGCTTTCTTT.

The chain couples TRBV5-4 to TRBJ1-2, with 9 bases identical to TRBD1. Trimming at V came to 3 bases and at J to 3 bases, leaving 6 bases not matched to a gene. The CDR3 contains 15 residues. From germline, CDR1 is SGHNT and CDR2 YYREEE (reference sequence). The CDR3 coding sequence is TGTGCCAGCAGCTCGGGACAGGGAAGATACTATGGCTACACCTTC. It codes for CASSSGQGRYYGYTF. The whole variable domain, remainder taken from reference TRBV5-4 and TRBJ1-2, is ETGVTQSPTHLIKTRGQQVTLRCSSQSGHNTVSWYQQALGQGPQFIFQYYREEENGRGNFPPRFSGLQFPNYSSELNVNALELDDSALYLCASSSGQGRYYGYTFGSGTRLTVV.

This chain links TRBV9 with TRBJ2-5, with 8 nucleotides matching TRBD1. V shed 1 base, J shed 3 bases, and the junction held 8 bases outside the gene matches. This CDR3 is built from 16 residues. Germline CDR1 SGDLS, CDR2 YYNGEE. CDR3 DNA: TGTGCCAGCAGCGTAACCTCAGGGGGCAGCGAAGAGACCCAGTACTTC. Its protein is CASSVTSGGSEETQYF.

This chain links TRBV7-3 with TRBJ1-1; TRBD1 matches at 7 bases. This CDR3 has 14 amino acids. Germline CDR1 is SGHTA and CDR2 is FQGTGA. The ends lost 5 bases at V and 5 bases at J; junction bases unmatched: 8. CDR3 bases: TGTGCCAGCAGCATACAGGGGTCGGGAACTGAAGCTTTCTTT. Translating gives CASSIQGSGTEAFF.

This clone was seen only a few times. The chain couples TRBV13 to TRBJ2-1; 7 nucleotides agree with TRBD2. Trimming removed 6 bases from V and 1 base from J; junction bases left unmatched: 6. CDR1 is PRHDT and CDR2 is FYEKMQ in the germline V gene (reference sequence). The CDR3 is 15 amino acids. In DNA, the CDR3 is TGTGCCAGCAGAGCGGGACTCGGATCCTACAATGAGCAGTTCTTC. Protein sequence: CASRAGLGSYNEQFF.

V usage is TRBV13 and J usage is TRBJ2-3; TRBD2 matches 10 bases. Germline loops: CDR1 PRHDT, CDR2 FYEKMQ (reference sequence). The CDR3 loop spans 16 amino acids. V was pared by 5 bases and J by 4 bases, with 9 bases of the junction left unmatched. CDR3 sequence (DNA): TGTGCCAGCAGCGTCCCCGTAGCGGGAGGAGCAGATACGCAGTATTTT. As protein: CASSVPVAGGADTQYF.

The chain joins TRBV3-1 (or the pseudogene TRBV3-2) to TRBJ1-5, with D possibly matching TRBD1 (5 bases). V dropped 3 bases and J dropped 1 base, with 10 bases sitting between them. The germline V gene encodes CDR1 LGHDT and CDR2 YNNKEL (reference sequence). The CDR3 runs 15 residues. The DNA of the CDR3 is TGTGCCAGCAGCCAGACGGGGGTGAGCAATCAGCCCCAGCATTTT. Protein: CASSQTGVSNQPQHF.

J is TRBJ2-5 and V is TRBV3-1 (or the pseudogene TRBV3-2); TRBD2 agrees at 7 bases. V gave up 0 bases and J gave up 2 bases; unmatched junction bases: 3. Germline values: CDR1 LGHDT, CDR2 YNNKEL (reference sequence). The CDR3 sequence is 15 residues long. The CDR3 protein is CASSQDGLGQETQYF. CDR3 coding DNA: TGTGCCAGCAGCCAAGACGGACTAGGGCAAGAGACCCAGTACTTC.

The genes are TRBV27 and TRBJ2-6; D not resolved. V was trimmed by 3 bases and J by 0 bases, leaving 9 bases between them. The germline V gene has CDR1 MNHEY and CDR2 SMNVEV (reference sequence). This CDR3 comprises 16 residues. This CDR3 is CASSLRLYSGANVLTF. The DNA of the CDR3 is TGTGCCAGCAGTTTGCGACTGTACTCTGGGGCCAACGTCCTGACTTTC.

The chain uses TRBV27 and TRBJ2-7; 7 nucleotides align to TRBD1. The germline CDR1 and CDR2 sequences are MNHEY and SMNVEV (reference sequence). The CDR3 runs 15 residues. V trimming: 5 bases; J trimming: 0 bases; junction bases outside the gene matches: 7. CDR3 DNA sequence: TGTGCCAGCAGTATGGGACAGTTTGACTCCTACGAGCAGTACTTC. Encoded protein: CASSMGQFDSYEQYF.

The chain carries TRBV11-1 and TRBJ1-6; D is unclear. The germline V and J ends were trimmed by 5 bases and 3 bases, with 8 bases remaining between them. This CDR3 has 14 amino acids. In germline, CDR1 is SGHAT, CDR2 FQDESV (reference sequence). This CDR3 is CASSPGYYNSPLHF. The CDR3 nucleotides are TGTGCCAGCAGCCCGGGTTACTATAATTCACCCCTCCACTTT.

The chain uses TRBV5-1 and TRBJ1-1, with a weak D call TRBD1 (6 bases). The CDR3 contains 13 residues. V shed 4 bases and J shed 11 bases, with 18 bases lying between them. Germline CDR1 and CDR2: SGHRS and YFSETQ. The CDR3 nucleotides are TGCGCCAGCAGCCCCGGAGGGGGGGCAATGGCTTTCTTT. As protein: CASSPGGGAMAFF.

The genes are TRBV6-2 or TRBV6-3 and TRBJ1-5, with a weak D call TRBD1 (6 bases). Germline assignment: CDR1 MNHEY and CDR2 SVGEGT. V shed 6 bases and J shed 4 bases, with 16 bases lying between them. CDR3 size: 15 residues. CDR3 bases: TGTGCCAGCAGCCCGCCGGGGCAGGGGAATCAGCCCCAGCATTTT. It specifies CASSPPGQGNQPQHF.

The gene calls are TRBV7-2 and TRBJ2-7; 10 bases agree with TRBD1. Germline V gives CDR1 SGHTA, CDR2 FQGNSA. The length of the CDR3 is 16 residues. Trimming at V came to 4 bases and at J to 5 bases, leaving 11 bases not matched to a gene. The chain's CDR3 is CASSWLGDRGRNEQYF. The CDR3 region has the DNA TGTGCCAGCAGCTGGCTTGGGGACAGGGGACGCAACGAGCAGTACTTC.

The CDR3 DNA sequence: TGTGCCAGCAGCCACCGCGGTTTGGACCGGGATAACTATGGCTACACCTTC. Translation: CASSHRGLDRDNYGYTF. The rearrangement links TRBV3-1 (or the pseudogene TRBV3-2) to TRBJ1-2; D unresolved. V lost 3 bases to trimming and J lost 1 base, with 18 bases between them. The CDR3 is 17 residues long. In germline, CDR1 is LGHDT, CDR2 YNNKEL (reference sequence).

The rearrangement joins TRBV7-3 to TRBJ2-1; perhaps TRBD1 as D (7 bases). This CDR3 has 17 amino acids. The germline CDR1 and CDR2 sequences are SGHTA and FQGTGA. V was shortened by 1 base and J by 0 bases, with 13 bases between the two germline ends. CDR3 loop: CASSLSGGDSSYNEQFF. The CDR3 DNA sequence: TGTGCCAGCAGCTTAAGTGGCGGGGACAGCTCCTACAATGAGCAGTTCTTC.

J is TRBJ2-5 and V is TRBV28; 8 nucleotides match TRBD1. J was trimmed by 5 bases and V by 8 bases; bases with no gene match: 10. Germline V gene lookup returns CDR1 MDHEN and CDR2 SYDVKM. CDR3 length equals 14 residues. CDR3 sequence: CASGQGAPGETQYF. CDR3 bases: TGTGCCAGCGGCCAGGGGGCTCCGGGGGAGACCCAGTACTTC.

The rearrangement uses TRBV3-1 (or the pseudogene TRBV3-2) and TRBJ2-3, with 10 bases aligning to TRBD2. Germline lookup yields CDR1 LGHDT and CDR2 YNNKEL (reference sequence). The trim removed 5 bases at V and 4 bases at J, leaving 9 bases unmatched. The length of the CDR3 is 16 residues. This CDR3 is CASSSPGLAKADTQYF. CDR3 DNA: TGTGCCAGCAGCTCGCCGGGACTAGCGAAAGCAGATACGCAGTATTTT.

With respect to this clone: Distinct nucleotide sequences in the sample also encode this CDR3. This sequence joins TRBV5-1 and TRBJ1-1; 10 bases line up with TRBD1. V was clipped by 2 bases and J by 3 bases; unmatched bases: 4. Germline V gene data show CDR1 as SGHRS and CDR2 as YFSETQ. The CDR3 sequence is 15 residues long. The CDR3 loop reads CASSLGDRGDTEAFF. CDR3 nucleotides: TGCGCCAGCAGCTTAGGGGACAGGGGTGACACTGAAGCTTTCTTT.

By share of the sample, this clone is medium-sized. The V and J genes are TRBV10-3 and TRBJ1-4; 7 bases fit TRBD1. Germline trimming cut 2 bases from V and 4 bases from J; bases unmatched to any gene: 19. The CDR3 is 20 residues long. Germline V gene data show CDR1 as ENHRY and CDR2 as SYGVKD. Here the CDR3 DNA reads TGTGCCATCAGTGAGCTCGCCGGACAGGATCCCGTCCAAGTTAATGAAAAACTGTTTTTT. This translates into CAISELAGQDPVQVNEKLFF.